The clone carrying this T cell receptor beta chain is a singleton in its sample. The authors reverse transcribed roughly 0.5 to 1 ug RNA with random hexamers. One entry per CDR3 protein, called by TCRdb with MiXCR from the immunoSEQ multiplex PCR reads. Altogether about 130,000 distinct CDR3 sequences are present, 85% to 95% being singletons, with the ten largest covering over 0.15%. The data are from a study of CD8 T cells in Susac syndrome. In germline, CDR1 is LNHNV, CDR2 YYDKDF (reference sequence). J was trimmed by 2 bases and V by 7 bases; bases with no gene match: 8. The CDR3 consists of 14 residues.

Sequencing used CD8+ T cells from PBMCs. This TCR was recovered from a human donor with Susac syndrome. The rearrangement joins TRBV15 to TRBJ2-7; 7 positions match TRBD1. CDR3 sequence (DNA): TGTGCCACCACCCCCGGGACAGACCCCTACGAGCAGTACTTC. Protein product: CATTPGTDPYEQYF. Full variable domain (missing parts from reference TRBV15 and TRBJ2-7): DAMVIQNPRYQVTQFGKPVTLSCSQTLNHNVMYWYQQKSSQAPKLLFHYYDKDFNNEADTPDNFQSRRPNTSFCFLDIRSPGLGDTAMYLCATTPGTDPYEQYFGPGTRLTVT.